This T cell receptor beta chain was recovered during a study of blood T cell repertoires in COVID-19. The table came from immunoSEQ multiplex PCR; TCRdb's copy has only in-frame clones and leaves some out. The table has more than 250,000 clones, 87% seen once; the top ten hold approximately 5.2%. The specimen was PBMCs or T cells enriched from blood (not recorded which). The TCR was taken from a woman aged 30 to 39 who had recovered from COVID-19.

CDR3 in DNA: TGTGCCAGCAGCTCAGGACTAGCGGGGATCTATGAGCAGTTCTTC. Residues: CASSSGLAGIYEQFF. This rearrangement joins TRBV7-3 to TRBJ2-1, with TRBD2 identical over 12 bases. Trimming cost V 4 bases and J 8 bases; bases outside gene matches: 6. This CDR3 contains 15 residues. From germline, CDR1 is SGHTA and CDR2 FQGTGA.